What follows is one TCR beta chain and its context. Original processing notes: Amplified reference gene primers provided the basis for estimating nucleated cell counts. TCRdb keeps only in-frame clones here, not all; method: immunoSEQ multiplex PCR. V and J calls plus clone size are reproduced from that table; the DNA served to infer D and trimming. The data show about 490,000 clones, 80% to 90% seen once. The data are from a study of blood T cell repertoires in COVID-19. Turning to the study itself: Sites in the United States, Italy and Spain provided acute and convalescent COVID-19 samples. T cells, B-cell-depleted T cells, or PBMCs supplied cDNA or gDNA.

Trimming took 7 bases from V and 2 from J; bases not matched to a gene: 8. CDR1 and CDR2 (germline): LNHDA, SQIVND (reference sequence). CDR3 length: 15 residues. The sequence derives from a human donor in a cohort sampled during active COVID-19. This chain joins TRBV19 and TRBJ1-2; TRBD1 matches at 9 bases. The sample consisted of peripheral blood. The CDR3 DNA follows: TGTGCCAGTATGGACGACAGGGGGGGAAACTATGGCTACACCTTC. It specifies CASMDDRGGNYGYTF.